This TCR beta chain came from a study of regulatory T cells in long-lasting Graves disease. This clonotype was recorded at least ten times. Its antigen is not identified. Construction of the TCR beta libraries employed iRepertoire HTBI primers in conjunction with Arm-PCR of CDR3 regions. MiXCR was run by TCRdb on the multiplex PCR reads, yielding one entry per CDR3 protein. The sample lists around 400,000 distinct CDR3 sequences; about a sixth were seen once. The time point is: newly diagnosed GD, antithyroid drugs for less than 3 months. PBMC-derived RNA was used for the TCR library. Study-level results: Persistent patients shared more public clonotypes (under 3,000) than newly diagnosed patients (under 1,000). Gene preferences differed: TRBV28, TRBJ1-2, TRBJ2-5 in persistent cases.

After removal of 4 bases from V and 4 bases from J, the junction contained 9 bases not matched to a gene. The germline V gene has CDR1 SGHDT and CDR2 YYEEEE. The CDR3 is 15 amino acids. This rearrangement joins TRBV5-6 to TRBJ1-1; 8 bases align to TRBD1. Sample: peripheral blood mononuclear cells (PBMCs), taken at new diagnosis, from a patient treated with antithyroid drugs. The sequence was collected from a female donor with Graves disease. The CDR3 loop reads CASSNSQGAGTEAFF. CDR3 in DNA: TGTGCCAGCAGCAACTCTCAGGGGGCTGGCACTGAAGCTTTCTTT.